A single TCR beta chain is shown here with its context. No antigen is known for it. Within one base of it there is no much larger clone, and no base qualities were kept. This sample is drawn from a study of T cells in localized non-small cell lung cancer (dated by TCRdb to the early 2020s). About the full investigation: The study examined T cell repertoires in 236 patients with early-stage NSCLC and compared tumors with uninvolved tumor-adjacent lungs. The cohort was made up of fewer than 250 treatment-naive NSCLC patients whose localized lung tumors had been resected. The mean age of the NSCLC patients was around 65 years, with about 130 men and 110 or so women.

From a lookup of the germline V gene, CDR1 and CDR2 are LGHNA and YSLEER. From cysteine to phenylalanine, the CDR3 is 16 amino acids long. This entry keeps only the CDR3 DNA: 48 bases, framed from base 1. V is pared back by 0 bases and J by 6 bases, with 15 bases lying between the germline termini. At diagnosis, peripheral blood, uninvolved tumor-adjacent lung and tumor were collected and were preserved as a mix of fresh-frozen and FFPE material. For TCR repertoire profiling, blood samples were analyzed as peripheral blood mononuclear cells. What the work shows at the level of the full study, not this receptor alone: Because multi-region sequencing of the tumors was not done, intratumor heterogeneity could not be ruled out. Higher blood T cell density associated with longer overall survival, while higher adjacent-lung clonality associated with shorter survival. Uninvolved tumor-adjacent lung showed the highest T cell clonality, higher than tumor, which suggests more focused antigenic responses in the uninvolved tumor-adjacent lung. A median of about 50 of the top 100 tumor clones turned up in the paired uninvolved adjacent lung, and roughly 28 of those clones also ranked among the top 100 of that same adjacent lung. Because of the exploratory design, TCR variables were selected using unadjusted p-values without false-discovery rate correction.

The immunoSEQ Assay was used to sequence TCR beta CDR3 regions from DNA. The paper's data handling went like this. To compute T cell density, TCR beta template counts were normalized to usable DNA, which was estimated by amplifying housekeeping genes. Using the preseqR package, richness was estimated by extrapolating to 120,000 templates for tissue samples and 400,000 templates for PBMC samples. Clonality was taken to be one minus Pielou's evenness. Tissue-enriched TCRs were identified through differential abundance testing performed on productive amino-acid clonotypes, with a minimum total count of 5 and an alpha of 0.1. Repertoire overlap between compartments was quantified with the Jaccard Index and Morisita Overlap Index. GLIPH clustered TCR beta CDR3s with public tetramer-defined viral CDR3s; viral motifs required at least three viral sequences plus V-gene enrichment. The immuneACCESS repertoire file appears here via TCRdb, limited to in-frame rearrangements. These files lack a portion of the clones; in checked studies, under half of the deficit traces to unresolved V genes, and the cause of the others is not known. V, J and clone size were drawn from that table, and D and trimming were deduced from the DNA. The sample contains some 30,000 clones, about nine tenths of them found a single time. Around 17% of the sample goes to the ten largest clones.

This TCR derives from a man aged 40-75 years with stage III lung adenocarcinoma. Recombination connected TRBV4-3 to TRBJ1-5; no D gene is confidently identified. The specimen comprised peripheral blood mononuclear cells, sampled before any cancer treatment. The CDR3 protein: CASSQDFGQYRQPQHF. The nucleotide sequence is given as TGCGCCAGCAGCCAAGATTTCGGGCAGTATCGTCAGCCCCAGCATTTT.